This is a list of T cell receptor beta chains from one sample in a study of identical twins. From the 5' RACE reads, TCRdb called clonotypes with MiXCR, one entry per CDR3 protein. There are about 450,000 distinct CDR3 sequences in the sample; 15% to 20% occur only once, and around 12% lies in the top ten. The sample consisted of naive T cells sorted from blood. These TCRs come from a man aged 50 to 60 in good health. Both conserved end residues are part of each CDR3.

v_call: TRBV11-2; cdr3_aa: CASSFQQPIYNEQFF
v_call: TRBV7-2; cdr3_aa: CASSGRRWANTGELFF
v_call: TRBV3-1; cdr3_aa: CASSAGINTGELFF
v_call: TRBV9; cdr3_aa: CASSVGRGATINTGELFF
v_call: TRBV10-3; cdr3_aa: CAIRRDGNEKLFF
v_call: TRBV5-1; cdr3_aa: CASSFDRPTYEQYF
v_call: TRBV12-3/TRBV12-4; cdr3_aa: CASSQGTVSGNTIYF
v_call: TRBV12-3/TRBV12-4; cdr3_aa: CASRDPGQPDNEQFF
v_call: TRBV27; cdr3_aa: CASSLRGFVAPLHF
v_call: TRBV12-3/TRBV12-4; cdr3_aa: CASSRTRGRGEAFF
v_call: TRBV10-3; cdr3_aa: CAISEPRAGVKETQYF
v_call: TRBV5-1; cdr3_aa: CASSSGTFSYNEQFF
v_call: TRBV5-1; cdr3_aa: CASSPQGARNTDTQYF
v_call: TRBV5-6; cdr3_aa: CASSLVRTLAYEQYF
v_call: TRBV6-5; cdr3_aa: CASSYSGGRGTYNEQFF
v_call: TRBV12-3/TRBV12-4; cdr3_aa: CASSSLTSGTYEQYF
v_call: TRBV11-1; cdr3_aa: CASSLGNRLAGAFYEQYF
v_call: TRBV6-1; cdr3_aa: CASSPRLRTGYYEQYF
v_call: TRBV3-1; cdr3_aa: CASSQESRKREQYF
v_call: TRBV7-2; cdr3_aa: CASSLVAEAGELFF
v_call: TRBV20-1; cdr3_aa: CSAPPGTSGTTEQFF
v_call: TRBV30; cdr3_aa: CAWSGTSGRNNEQFF
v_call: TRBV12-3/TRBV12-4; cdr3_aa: CASSLRYRFQETQYF
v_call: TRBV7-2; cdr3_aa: CASSAQTGIGETQYF
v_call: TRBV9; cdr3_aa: CASSVDPGPTDTQYF